This TCR beta chain was sequenced during a study of Ad26.COV2.S vaccination and SARS-CoV-2 variants. Profiling relied on immunoSEQ multiplex PCR, and the TCRdb table lists in-frame clones only, not all of them. The table lists hundreds of thousands of clones, approximately 83% of them singletons. Described treatment: 19 received Ad26.COV2.S at low or high dose, single or two shots; roughly five received placebo; per-sample allocation not given. Collection of samples fell on day 63 after the first vaccine or placebo injection. It was Wuhan-strain SARS-CoV-2 spike that the Ad26 vaccine vector expressed. Germline V gene lookup returns CDR1 SGHAT and CDR2 FQNNGV. The CDR3 extends over 14 amino acids. V was pared by 1 base and J by 0 bases, with 7 bases between.

The sample was peripheral blood, taken in a trial of Ad26.COV2.S vaccine versus placebo. This rearrangement joins TRBV11-2 to TRBJ2-7, with TRBD2 as a possible D gene (5 bases). The sequence came from a person aged 18-65 years who received the Ad26.COV2.S COVID-19 vaccine or a placebo. This CDR3 reads CASSLAGSSYEQYF. CDR3 nucleotides: TGTGCCAGCAGCTTAGCGGGGAGCTCCTACGAGCAGTACTTC.